A selection of T cell receptor beta chains follows, all from one sample in a study of T cell responses to AZD1222 COVID-19 vaccine. The method was immunoSEQ multiplex PCR; TCRdb's version includes in-frame clones alone and lacks a portion of them. The table records roughly 77,000 clones, about nine tenths of them present only once. Sequences were derived from peripheral blood, sampled 28 days after the second AZD1222 dose. The receptors shown here come from an adult who received the AZD1222 COVID-19 vaccine. Both conserved end residues are part of each CDR3. D genes are given only for firm matches. Clone size is not always given. Where it is, it says once, few, many or a class for expanded clones.

j_gene	abundance	v_gene	d_gene	CDR3nt	CDR3aa
TRBJ1-1	once	TRBV7-8	TRBD1	TGTGCCAGCAGCGTAGGACAGGGCCTCGGGAAGGGCCCCTTGAACACTGAAGCTTTCTTT	CASSVGQGLGKGPLNTEAFF
TRBJ2-2	-	TRBV27	-	TGTGCCAGCAAGGATAGTTTTTGGGGCAGGATGAACACCGGGGAGCTGTTTTTT	CASKDSFWGRMNTGELFF
TRBJ2-5	-	TRBV7-8	-	TGTGCCAGCAGCTCTCTTCGGGGCGCCTGGACCCAGTACTTC	CASSSLRGAWTQYF
TRBJ2-1	-	TRBV2	TRBD2	TGTGCCAGCAGTCCCTTAGCGGGAGGGTACAATGAGCAGTTCTTC	CASSPLAGGYNEQFF
TRBJ2-3	-	TRBV2	-	TGTGCCAGCAGTGAAGGCGGGGGCGGCACAGATACGCAGTATTTT	CASSEGGGGTDTQYF
TRBJ2-7	-	TRBV2	-	TGTGCCACCACCGGGACCAACTACGAGCAGTACTTC	CATTGTNYEQYF
TRBJ2-5	once	TRBV18	TRBD1	TGTGCCAGCTCACCTGGGACAGGGAGAGAGACCCAGTACTTC	CASSPGTGRETQYF
TRBJ2-7	-	TRBV12-3/TRBV12-4	-	TGTGCCAGCAGTTGGGACCGTGCCTACGAGCAGTACTTC	CASSWDRAYEQYF
TRBJ2-3	-	TRBV5-6	TRBD2	TGTGCCAGCAGCCGTGGGGGACTAGGCACAGATACGCAGTATTTT	CASSRGGLGTDTQYF
TRBJ2-7	-	TRBV5-1	TRBD1	TGCGCCAGCAGCGCGCCGGGACAGAAGTACGAGCAGTACTTC	CASSAPGQKYEQYF
TRBJ1-1	-	TRBV30	-	TGTGCCTGGAGTGTACTTGGGGGTAGATGGGCTGAAGCTTTCTTT	CAWSVLGGRWAEAFF
TRBJ2-6	few	TRBV6-4	TRBD1	TGTGCCAGCAGCAGGGGGCGAAGTGGGGCCAACGTCCTGACTTTC	CASSRGRSGANVLTF
TRBJ1-1	-	TRBV7-9	TRBD1	TGTGCCAGCACCCCGGGACAGGGGACTGAAGCTTTCTTT	CASTPGQGTEAFF
TRBJ1-1	-	TRBV9	-	TGTGCCAGCAGCGTAGGACAGTCCACTGAAGCTTTCTTT	CASSVGQSTEAFF
TRBJ2-7	-	TRBV5-6	TRBD2	TGTGCCAGCAGCCAGATCGCGGGGGACGAGCAGTACTTC	CASSQIAGDEQYF
TRBJ1-5	-	TRBV2	-	TGTGCCAGCAGTGGGGTCCGGGACAGCAATCAGCCCCAGCATTTT	CASSGVRDSNQPQHF
TRBJ1-1	-	TRBV16	-	TGTGCCAGCAGCCAATCGGCCGGCACTGAAGCTTTCTTT	CASSQSAGTEAFF
TRBJ2-7	-	TRBV19	TRBD1	TGTGCCAGTAGTTTTGGCGGGGACAGGGGGAATGAAGATCCCTACGAGCAGTACTTC	CASSFGGDRGNEDPYEQYF
TRBJ2-7	-	TRBV6-6	TRBD1	TGTGCCAGCAGTTACCCAAAGACAGGGGTGTCCAACGAGCAGTACTTC	CASSYPKTGVSNEQYF
TRBJ2-7	-	TRBV30	-	TGTGCCTGGGCACGACAACCCGCCTGGGTGTACTTC	CAWARQPAWVYF
TRBJ1-2	-	TRBV6-1	TRBD1	TGTGCCAGCAGTGAAGGTGGGACAGGGGTAGGCTACACCTTC	CASSEGGTGVGYTF
TRBJ2-7	-	TRBV12-5	TRBD1	TGTGCTAGTGGCGCCGGGACAGGGTCCTACGAGCAGTACTTC	CASGAGTGSYEQYF
TRBJ1-2	-	TRBV4-3	-	TGCGCCAGCAGCCAAGGAAAACAGCTCTATGGCTACACCTTC	CASSQGKQLYGYTF
TRBJ1-3	-	TRBV10-3	-	TGTGCCATCAGTGAGCCTCAACAGGGACCTGGAAACACCATATATTTT	CAISEPQQGPGNTIYF
TRBJ1-5	-	TRBV2	-	TGTGCCAGCAGTGAATCGGGACGGTATAATCAGCCCCAGCATTTT	CASSESGRYNQPQHF
TRBJ1-2	-	TRBV19	-	TGTGCCAGTAGTATGGGGCGCAGGGACTATGGCTACACCTTC	CASSMGRRDYGYTF
TRBJ2-2	-	TRBV20-1	-	TGCAGTGCAGGGAACACCGGGGAGCTGTTTTTT	CSAGNTGELFF
TRBJ1-5	-	TRBV6-5	TRBD1	TGTGCCAGCAGCTCACAGGGGGCCGGTCAGCCCCAGCATTTT	CASSSQGAGQPQHF
TRBJ1-6	-	TRBV6-4	-	TGTGCCAGTGCTTACTCCTATAATTCACCCCTCCACTTT	CASAYSYNSPLHF
TRBJ1-4	-	TRBV30	-	TGTGCCTGGAGTGTAAGGAGGGGGGCGACTAATGAAAAACTGTTTTTT	CAWSVRRGATNEKLFF
TRBJ2-1	once	TRBV11-1	TRBD1	TGTGCCAGCAGCCCTAGACAGGGACCCAATGAGCAGTTCTTC	CASSPRQGPNEQFF
TRBJ1-3	-	TRBV30	-	TGTGCCTGGACTCCAGCTGGAAACACCATATATTTT	CAWTPAGNTIYF
TRBJ1-1	-	TRBV24-1	-	TGTGCCACCAGTGCGGGGACTGAAGCTTTCTTT	CATSAGTEAFF
TRBJ1-5	-	TRBV9	-	TGTGCCAGCAGCGTAGGCAGGGTCGGCCAGCCCCAGCATTTT	CASSVGRVGQPQHF
TRBJ2-2	once	TRBV6-1	-	TGTGCCAGCAGTGAAGATGGACAGAGGAACACCGGGGAGCTGTTTTTT	CASSEDGQRNTGELFF
TRBJ2-7	-	TRBV13	-	TGTGCCAGCAGCGCACGGGACGAGTCGGGGAACGAGCAGTACTTC	CASSARDESGNEQYF
TRBJ2-1	-	TRBV5-4	-	TGTGCCAGCAGTCCGGACATACTCTCCTACAATGAGCAGTTCTTC	CASSPDILSYNEQFF
TRBJ2-7	-	TRBV6-2/TRBV6-3	-	TGTGCCAGCAGCACCCCTCGTGCAGCCTCCGACGAGCAGTACTTC	CASSTPRAASDEQYF
TRBJ2-7	-	TRBV19	TRBD1	TGTGCCAGTAGTGATCGGACAGGGTCCTCCTACGAGCAGTACTTC	CASSDRTGSSYEQYF
TRBJ1-1	-	TRBV5-1	-	TGCGCCAGCAGCTTGTCGGGCACTGAAGCTTTCTTT	CASSLSGTEAFF
TRBJ2-1	-	TRBV2	-	TGTGCCAGCAGTTCGGAACGGGTTGGCAATGAGCAGTTCTTC	CASSSERVGNEQFF
TRBJ2-2	-	TRBV5-6	-	TGTGCCAGCAGCTCCAGGGGCGCCGGGGAGCTGTTTTTT	CASSSRGAGELFF
TRBJ2-3	-	TRBV24-1	-	TGTGCCACCAGTGATGCACAGGGGGGGTTATTAGATACGCAGTATTTT	CATSDAQGGLLDTQYF
TRBJ1-2	-	TRBV12-3/TRBV12-4	-	TGTGCCAGCAGTAGCAGTAACTATGGCTACACCTTC	CASSSSNYGYTF
TRBJ2-3	-	TRBV20-1	-	TGCAGTGCTAGCAGAGATACGCAGTATTTT	CSASRDTQYF
TRBJ2-7	-	TRBV11-3	-	TGTGCCAGCAGCTTACAAGGTGGACAGCAACTCGAGCAGTACTTC	CASSLQGGQQLEQYF
TRBJ2-7	few	TRBV6-1	-	TGTGCCAGCAGTGAAGGCGGGGCTCGGTACGAGCAGTACTTC	CASSEGGARYEQYF
TRBJ1-4	-	TRBV5-6	-	TGTGCCAGCAGCCCAGACGGGCCCGCCACTAATGAAAAACTGTTTTTT	CASSPDGPATNEKLFF